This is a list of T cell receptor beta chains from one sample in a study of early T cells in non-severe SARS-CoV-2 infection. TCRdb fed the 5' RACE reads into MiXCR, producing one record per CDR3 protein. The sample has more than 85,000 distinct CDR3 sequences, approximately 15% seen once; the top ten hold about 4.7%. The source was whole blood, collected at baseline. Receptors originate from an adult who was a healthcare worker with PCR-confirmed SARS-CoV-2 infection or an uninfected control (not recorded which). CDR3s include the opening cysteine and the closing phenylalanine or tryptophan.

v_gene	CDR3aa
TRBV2	CASWTGGLAGSSYEQYF
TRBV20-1	CSRAEGAVGTEAFF
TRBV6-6	CASSYSVGTGDF
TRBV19	CASSFGRDGYTF
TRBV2	CASSRYTGELFF
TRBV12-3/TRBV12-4	CASSPSLAIGGYTF
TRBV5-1	CASSPYRADTGELFF
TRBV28	CASSPHPSVVRQETQYF
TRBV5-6	CASSENRDRYSYEQYF
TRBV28	CASQLGGVYNQPQHF
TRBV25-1	CASSEFGGGNTIYF
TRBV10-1	CASSAGGPNTQYF
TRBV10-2	CASRDYREITDTQYF
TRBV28	CASSLYRTYNSPLHF
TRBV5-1	CASSSGRAEDIYEQYF
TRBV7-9	CASSLARGLAGEQFF
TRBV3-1	CASSQTSGRFNEQFF
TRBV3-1	CASSPREASYEQYF
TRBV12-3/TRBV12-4	CASGPGTGAYEQYF
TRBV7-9	CASSATGTSGRGLETQYF
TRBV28	CASSLTTGRVNEQFF
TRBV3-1	CASSHEGLADSYNERFF
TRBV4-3	CASSQGPTRPQHF
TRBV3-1	CASSQLGGTGSGANVLTF